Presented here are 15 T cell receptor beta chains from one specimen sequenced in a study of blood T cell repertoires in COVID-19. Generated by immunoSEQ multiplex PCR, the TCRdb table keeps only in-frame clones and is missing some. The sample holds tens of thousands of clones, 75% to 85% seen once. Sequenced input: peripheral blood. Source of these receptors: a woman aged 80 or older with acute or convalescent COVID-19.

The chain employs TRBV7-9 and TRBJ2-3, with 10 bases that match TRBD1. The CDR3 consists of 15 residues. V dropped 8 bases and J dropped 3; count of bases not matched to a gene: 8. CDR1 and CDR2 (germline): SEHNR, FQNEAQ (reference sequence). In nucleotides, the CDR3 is TGTGCCAGCGTTGCCTCGGGACAGGGGACAGATACGCAGTATTTT. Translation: CASVASGQGTDTQYF.

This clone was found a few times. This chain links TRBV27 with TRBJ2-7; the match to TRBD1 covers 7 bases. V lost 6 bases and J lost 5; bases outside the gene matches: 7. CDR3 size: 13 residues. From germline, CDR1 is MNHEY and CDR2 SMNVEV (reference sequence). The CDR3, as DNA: TGTGCCAGCAGGGGGCAGGGGGACCACGAGCAGTACTTC. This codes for CASRGQGDHEQYF.

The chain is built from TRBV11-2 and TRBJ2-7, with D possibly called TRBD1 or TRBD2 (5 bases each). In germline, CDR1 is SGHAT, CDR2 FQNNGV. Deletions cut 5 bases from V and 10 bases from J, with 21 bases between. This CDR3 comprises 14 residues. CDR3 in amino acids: CASSLAGWQGEQYF. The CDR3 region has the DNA TGTGCCAGCAGCCTAGCTGGGTGGCAGGGCGAACAGTACTTC.

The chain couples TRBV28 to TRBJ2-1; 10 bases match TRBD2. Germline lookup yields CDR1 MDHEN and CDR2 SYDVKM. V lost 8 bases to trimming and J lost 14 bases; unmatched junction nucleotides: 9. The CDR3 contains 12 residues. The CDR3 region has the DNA TGTGCCAGCGAAAATAGCGGGAGGTTCAAGTTCTTC. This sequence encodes CASENSGRFKFF. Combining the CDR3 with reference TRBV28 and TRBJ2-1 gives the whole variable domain DVKVTQSSRYLVKRTGEKVFLECVQDMDHENMFWYRQDPGLGLRLIYFSYDVKMKEKGDIPEGYSVSREKKERFSLILESASTNQTSMYLCASENSGRFKFFGPGTRLTVL.

CDR3 protein: CASSGQGAEAFF. The CDR3 region has the DNA TGTGCCAGCAGCGGACAGGGCGCTGAAGCTTTCTTT. This rearrangement joins TRBV2 to TRBJ1-1; 8 bases map to TRBD1. The CDR3 runs to 12 residues. CDR1 is SNHLY and CDR2 is FYNNEI in the germline V gene. With 6 bases clipped from V and 6 bases from J, the junction kept 3 bases outside the gene matches.

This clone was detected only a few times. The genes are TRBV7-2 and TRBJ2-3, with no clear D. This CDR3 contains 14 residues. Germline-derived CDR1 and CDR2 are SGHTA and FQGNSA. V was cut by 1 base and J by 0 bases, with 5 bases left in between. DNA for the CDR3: TGTGCCAGCAGCTTAGGCGTTAGCACAGATACGCAGTATTTT. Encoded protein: CASSLGVSTDTQYF.

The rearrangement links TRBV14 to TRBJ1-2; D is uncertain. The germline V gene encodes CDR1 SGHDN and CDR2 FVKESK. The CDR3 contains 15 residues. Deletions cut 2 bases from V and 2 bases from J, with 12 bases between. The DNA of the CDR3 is TGTGCCAGCAGCCAATTCCTGGAGGTCAACTATGGCTACACCTTC. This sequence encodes CASSQFLEVNYGYTF.

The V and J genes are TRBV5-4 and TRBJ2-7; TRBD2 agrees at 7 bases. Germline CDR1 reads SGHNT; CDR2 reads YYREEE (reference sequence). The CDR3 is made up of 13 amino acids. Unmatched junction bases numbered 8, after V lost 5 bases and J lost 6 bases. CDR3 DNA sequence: TGTGCCAGCAGGGGACTACCCGACCCCGAGCAGTACTTC. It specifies CASRGLPDPEQYF.

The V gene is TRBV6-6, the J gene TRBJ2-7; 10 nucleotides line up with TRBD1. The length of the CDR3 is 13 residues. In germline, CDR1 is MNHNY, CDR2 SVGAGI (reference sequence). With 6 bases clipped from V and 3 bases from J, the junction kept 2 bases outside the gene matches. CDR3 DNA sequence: TGTGCCAGCAGGTGGGACAGGGGCTACGAGCAGTACTTC. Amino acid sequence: CASRWDRGYEQYF.

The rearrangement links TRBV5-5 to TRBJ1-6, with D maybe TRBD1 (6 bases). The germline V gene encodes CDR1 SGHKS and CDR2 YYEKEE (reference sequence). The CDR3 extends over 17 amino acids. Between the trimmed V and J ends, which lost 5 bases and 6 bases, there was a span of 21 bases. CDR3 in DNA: TGTGCCAGCAGTACCCCCGGGACAACTTCTCCTAATTCACCCCTCCACTTT. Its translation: CASSTPGTTSPNSPLHF. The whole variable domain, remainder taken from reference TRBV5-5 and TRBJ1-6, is DAGVTQSPTHLIKTRGQQVTLRCSPISGHKSVSWYQQVLGQGPQFIFQYYEKEERGRGNFPDRFSARQFPNYSSELNVNALLLGDSALYLCASSTPGTTSPNSPLHFGNGTRLTVT.

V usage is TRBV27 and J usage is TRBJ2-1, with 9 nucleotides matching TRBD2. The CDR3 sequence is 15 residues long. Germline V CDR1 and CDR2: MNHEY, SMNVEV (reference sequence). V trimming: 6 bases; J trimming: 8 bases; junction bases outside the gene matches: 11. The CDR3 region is CASRPRTSVRDEQFF. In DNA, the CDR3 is TGTGCCAGCAGACCCCGGACTAGCGTCAGGGATGAGCAGTTCTTC.

CDR3 nucleotide sequence: TGTGCCAGCAGCTCGGGGACATTGAACACTGAAGCTTTCTTT. Amino acid sequence: CASSSGTLNTEAFF. The V and J genes are TRBV7-9 and TRBJ1-1; a possible D gene is TRBD1 (6 bases). This CDR3 is 14 amino acids long. V gave up 4 bases and J gave up 0 bases, with 9 bases separating them. Germline V CDR1 and CDR2: SEHNR, FQNEAQ (reference sequence). Using reference TRBV7-9 and TRBJ1-1 for the parts outside the CDR3, the full variable domain is DTGVSQNPRHKITKRGQNVTFRCDPISEHNRLYWYRQTLGQGPEFLTYFQNEAQLEKSRLLSDRFSAERPKGSFSTLEIQRTEQGDSAMYLCASSSGTLNTEAFFGQGTRLTVV.

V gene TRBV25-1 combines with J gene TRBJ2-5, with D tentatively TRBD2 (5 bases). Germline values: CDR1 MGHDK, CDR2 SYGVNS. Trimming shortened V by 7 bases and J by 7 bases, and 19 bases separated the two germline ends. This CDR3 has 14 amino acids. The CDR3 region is CASMGSYGVGTQYF. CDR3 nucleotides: TGTGCCAGCATGGGGAGTTATGGGGTAGGGACCCAGTACTTC.

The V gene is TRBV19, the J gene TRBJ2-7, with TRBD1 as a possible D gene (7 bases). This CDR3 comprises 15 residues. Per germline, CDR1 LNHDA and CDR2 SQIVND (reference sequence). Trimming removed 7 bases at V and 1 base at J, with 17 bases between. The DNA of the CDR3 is TGTGCCAGTACCCCAGGGGGGAGCCGATCCTACGAGCAGTACTTC. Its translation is CASTPGGSRSYEQYF.

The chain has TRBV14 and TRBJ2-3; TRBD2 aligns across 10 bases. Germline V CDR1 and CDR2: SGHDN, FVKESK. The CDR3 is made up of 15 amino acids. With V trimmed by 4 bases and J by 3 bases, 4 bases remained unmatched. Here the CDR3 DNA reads TGTGCCAGCAGCCTCCTAGCGGGGGTGACAGATACGCAGTATTTT. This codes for CASSLLAGVTDTQYF.